The 15 T cell receptor beta chains below come from one sample, sequenced in a study of PD-L1 blockade in urothelial cancer. Generated by immunoSEQ multiplex PCR, the TCRdb table keeps only in-frame clones and is missing some. The table shows under 85,000 clones, with approximately 90% occurring only once. Sample time point: peripheral blood 6 weeks after treatment start. Sequencing was performed on PBMCs, taken around atezolizumab (anti-PD-L1) treatment. The receptors were gathered from a woman of 80 years or more with urothelial cancer.

V usage is TRBV28 and J usage is TRBJ1-5, with D uncertain. Trimming took 5 bases from V and 0 from J, leaving 20 bases between them. CDR3 length: 18 residues. The V gene's germline CDR1 is MDHEN and CDR2 SYDVKM. CDR3 sequence reads: CASSRPDRGRYSNQPQHF. CDR3 sequence (DNA): TGTGCCAGCAGTAGACCGGATCGGGGAAGGTATAGCAATCAGCCCCAGCATTTT.

This clone was seen once. V and J are TRBV30 and TRBJ1-2; 9 positions match TRBD1. The germline V gene encodes CDR1 GTSNPN and CDR2 SVGIG (reference sequence). The V gene end was trimmed by 4 bases and the J gene end by 7 bases; junction bases not matched to a gene: 7. CDR3 length equals 13 residues. The CDR3 sequence: CAWTGTGTSGYTF. Written as DNA, the CDR3 is TGTGCCTGGACCGGGACAGGGACTAGTGGCTACACCTTC. Filled out from reference TRBV30 and TRBJ1-2, the complete variable domain reads SQTIHQWPATLVQPVGSPLSLECTVEGTSNPNLYWYRQAAGRGLQLLFYSVGIGQISSEVPQNLSASRPQDRQFILSSKKLLLSDSGFYLCAWTGTGTSGYTFGSGTRLTVV.

The chain carries TRBV5-1 and TRBJ2-3; the match to TRBD2 covers 13 bases. The trim removed 4 bases at V and 2 bases at J, leaving 16 bases unmatched. The germline gives CDR1 SGHRS, CDR2 YFSETQ. This CDR3 is built from 20 residues. CDR3 protein: CASSPGLAGSRLGYTDTQYF. The CDR3 bases are TGCGCCAGCAGCCCGGGACTAGCGGGATCTAGGTTGGGTTACACAGATACGCAGTATTTT. The full variable domain, its missing parts supplied by reference TRBV5-1 and TRBJ2-3, is KAGVTQTPRYLIKTRGQQVTLSCSPISGHRSVSWYQQTPGQGLQFLFEYFSETQRNKGNFPGRFSGRQFSNSRSEMNVSTLELGDSALYLCASSPGLAGSRLGYTDTQYFGPGTRLTVL.

V and J are TRBV10-1 and TRBJ2-1; D is unclear. Trimming removed 5 bases at V and 7 bases at J, with 15 bases between. This CDR3 has 14 residues. Per the germline V gene, CDR1 is WNHNN and CDR2 is SYGVQD (reference sequence). The CDR3: CASSPSILENEQFF. CDR3 DNA sequence: TGCGCCAGCAGTCCCTCAATCCTAGAGAATGAGCAGTTCTTC.

The chain is built from TRBV6-1 and TRBJ1-2, with D maybe TRBD1 (6 bases). The V end was cut by 0 bases, the J end by 6 bases, with 8 bases between. Germline V gene lookup returns CDR1 MNHNS and CDR2 SASEGT. CDR3 length equals 13 residues. As DNA, the CDR3 is TGTGCCAGCAGTGAAGCCAACAGGGATGGCTACACCTTC. This sequence encodes CASSEANRDGYTF.

The chain joins TRBV29-1 to TRBJ1-2, with D possibly being TRBD1 (5 bases). CDR3 length: 13 residues. Trimming shortened V by 7 bases and J by 0 bases, and 12 bases separated the two germline ends. Germline CDR1 is SQVTM and CDR2 is ANQGSEA. The CDR3, as DNA: TGCAGCGCTCGGACATCGGCTAACTATGGCTACACCTTC. Translated: CSARTSANYGYTF.

This rearrangement joins TRBV6-4 to TRBJ2-1; TRBD1 might be the D (6 bases). V shed 3 bases and J shed 11 bases, with 14 bases lying between them. The CDR3 totals 13 residues. Germline CDR1 and CDR2: MRHNA and SNTAGT. This chain's CDR3 is CASSEARDTKQFF. CDR3 DNA sequence: TGTGCCAGCAGTGAAGCCCGGGACACCAAGCAGTTCTTC.

This clone turned up a few times. V is TRBV28 and J is TRBJ1-1; no clear D gene. The germline V and J ends were trimmed by 2 bases and 1 base, with 5 bases remaining between them. Per germline, CDR1 MDHEN and CDR2 SYDVKM. The CDR3 extends over 13 amino acids. The CDR3 DNA follows: TGTGCCAGCAGTTTAGGCAGGAACACTGAAGCTTTCTTT. Amino acid sequence: CASSLGRNTEAFF.

The rearrangement joins TRBV5-1 to TRBJ2-5; TRBD2 might be the D (6 bases). Trimming shortened V by 6 bases and J by 2 bases, and 17 bases separated the two germline ends. CDR3 length: 15 residues. Germline assignment: CDR1 SGHRS and CDR2 YFSETQ. The chain's CDR3 is CASNRGTYTQETQYF. The CDR3, as DNA: TGCGCCAGCAACCGGGGGACCTACACTCAAGAGACCCAGTACTTC.

V and J are TRBV5-1 and TRBJ2-2; 8 bases are shared with TRBD1. Germline CDR1 and CDR2: SGHRS and YFSETQ. The CDR3 has 13 amino acids. V shed 3 bases, J shed 9 bases, and the junction held 4 bases outside the gene matches. The CDR3 is CASSSTGARELFF. As DNA, the CDR3 is TGCGCCAGCAGCTCGACAGGGGCCCGGGAGCTGTTTTTT. The complete variable domain, with remaining parts taken from reference TRBV5-1 and TRBJ2-2, reads KAGVTQTPRYLIKTRGQQVTLSCSPISGHRSVSWYQQTPGQGLQFLFEYFSETQRNKGNFPGRFSGRQFSNSRSEMNVSTLELGDSALYLCASSSTGARELFFGEGSRLTVL.

This rearrangement joins TRBV2 to TRBJ2-7; D not resolved. V lost 6 bases and J 2 bases, leaving 14 bases between the germline ends. The CDR3 contains 14 residues. CDR1 is SNHLY and CDR2 is FYNNEI in the germline V gene. The CDR3 loop is CASRQHPQPYEQYF. CDR3 in DNA: TGTGCCAGCAGACAGCACCCGCAGCCCTACGAGCAGTACTTC.

The chain is built from TRBV27 and TRBJ2-7, with 11 nucleotides matching TRBD2. Trimming took 6 bases from V and 1 from J; bases not matched to a gene: 2. The length of the CDR3 is 14 residues. Looked up from germline, CDR1 is MNHEY and CDR2 is SMNVEV (reference sequence). CDR3 loop: CASRRLAGSYEQYF. The CDR3 DNA sequence: TGTGCCAGCAGAAGACTAGCGGGATCCTACGAGCAGTACTTC.

This clone was detected once. The CDR3 region is CASNGPGSTHYEQYF. In nucleotides, the CDR3 is TGTGCCAGCAATGGCCCGGGATCCACACACTACGAGCAGTACTTC. This chain joins TRBV28 and TRBJ2-7, with a tentative D call TRBD2 (5 bases). V lost 7 bases and J lost 3, with 19 bases in between. The CDR3 has 15 residues. The germline gives CDR1 MDHEN, CDR2 SYDVKM.

The chain links TRBV5-1 to TRBJ2-2; TRBD1 matches 9 bases. CDR3 length: 16 amino acids. Germline V gives CDR1 SGHRS, CDR2 YFSETQ. With V trimmed by 3 bases and J by 2 bases, 5 bases remained unmatched. The DNA of the CDR3 is TGCGCCAGCAGCTCACAGGGGGCAGGTAACACCGGGGAGCTGTTTTTT. It is translated as CASSSQGAGNTGELFF.

The V call is TRBV19, the J call TRBJ1-4; the D gene is possibly TRBD1 (6 bases). Germline V gene lookup returns CDR1 LNHDA and CDR2 SQIVND (reference sequence). Trimming cost V 5 bases and J 7 bases, with 17 bases left between them. The CDR3 has 15 amino acids. The CDR3 sequence: CASSSTGTRGEKLFF. In DNA form, the CDR3 reads TGTGCCAGTAGTTCGACCGGGACAAGAGGTGAAAAACTGTTTTTT.